The 13 T cell receptor beta chains below come from one sample, sequenced in a study of molecular identifiers for immune sequencing clone quantification. TCRdb fed the PCR reads into MiXCR, producing one record per CDR3 protein. The data contain 300,000 to 350,000 distinct CDR3 sequences, 20% to 25% of them seen just once; the ten biggest clones take up 0.81%. The sequencing sample was made of naive CD8+ T cells from blood, with Jurkat cell RNA spiked in. Subset of the sample: FACS-sorted CD8+CD4-CCR7+CD45RA+ naive T cells. These receptors all come from a human donor in good health. Some libraries in this study had Jurkat cell RNA spiked in.

This clonotype has at least ten counts. The chain couples TRBV6-6 to TRBJ1-4; 9 bases align to TRBD1. Trimming removed 4 bases from V and 6 bases from J; junction bases left unmatched: 3. The V gene's germline CDR1 is MNHNY and CDR2 SVGAGI (reference sequence). CDR3 size: 14 residues. CDR3 loop: CASSSTGGDEKLFF. CDR3 coding DNA: TGTGCCAGCAGTTCGACAGGGGGGGATGAAAAACTGTTTTTT.

This clonotype was detected ten times or more. V gene TRBV28 combines with J gene TRBJ2-7; the D call may be TRBD1 or TRBD2 (6 bases each). The CDR3 totals 14 residues. From germline, CDR1 is MDHEN and CDR2 SYDVKM. V was shortened by 4 bases and J by 11 bases, with 21 bases between the two germline ends. The CDR3 spells CASSSGLAGEVKYF. DNA of the CDR3: TGTGCCAGCAGTTCCGGCCTTGCAGGGGAGGTTAAGTACTTC.

This clonotype was found many times. This chain uses TRBV20-1 with TRBJ2-7; D perhaps matches TRBD1 (6 bases). This CDR3 comprises 13 residues. V was shortened by 3 bases and J by 2 bases, with 11 bases between the two germline ends. Germline V gene sequence: CDR1 DFQATT, CDR2 SNEGSKA (reference sequence). The DNA of the CDR3 is TGCAGTGCTAGGGACAGAACAACCTACGAGCAGTACTTC. Translated, it gives CSARDRTTYEQYF.

This clonotype was counted ten times or more. This chain uses TRBV20-1 with TRBJ2-7, with D perhaps TRBD2 (5 bases). Per the germline V gene, CDR1 is DFQATT and CDR2 is SNEGSKA (reference sequence). V was clipped by 0 bases and J by 0 bases, with 18 bases between them. CDR3 size: 17 residues. CDR3 sequence reads: CSARDLGEASLSYEQYF. CDR3 bases: TGCAGTGCTAGAGATCTCGGGGAAGCCTCCCTCTCCTACGAGCAGTACTTC.

Many counts were recorded for this clonotype. The genes are TRBV20-1 and TRBJ2-5, with TRBD2 matching over 9 bases. Germline trimming cut 3 bases from V and 5 bases from J; bases unmatched to any gene: 4. Per germline, CDR1 DFQATT and CDR2 SNEGSKA (reference sequence). CDR3 length: 13 residues. CDR3 nucleotide sequence: TGCAGTGCTAGGGTTAGCGGGGGTGAGACCCAGTACTTC. Residues: CSARVSGGETQYF.

This clonotype was detected ten times or more. This chain's CDR3 is CAISDGGDSPLHF. The CDR3 region has the DNA TGTGCCATCAGTGATGGAGGGGATTCACCCCTCCACTTT. V and J are TRBV10-3 and TRBJ1-6, with D perhaps matching TRBD1 (5 bases). Germline V CDR1 and CDR2: ENHRY, SYGVKD. CDR3 size: 13 residues. V was cut by 3 bases and J by 8 bases, with 8 bases left in between.

In the case of this clonotype: The CDR3 does not end in the conserved phenylalanine or tryptophan, so this is likely a read error. The genes are TRBV3-1 and TRBJ2-7; no definite D call. The CDR3 contains 14 residues. Trimming removed 1 base at V and 3 bases at J, with 10 bases between. Germline CDR1 LGHDT, CDR2 YNNKEL (reference sequence). CDR3 sequence reads: CASSQGSGDYEQYL. CDR3 bases: TGTGCCAGCAGCCAAGGGTCCGGTGACTACGAGCAGTACCTC.

As concerns this clonotype: This may be a read error, as it is one base from a much larger clone. The chain joins TRBV29-1 to TRBJ1-1; TRBD1 matches 7 bases. Germline-derived CDR1 and CDR2 are SQVTM and ANQGSEA. The CDR3 has 14 residues. The V segment lost 7 bases and the J segment 2 bases; nucleotides outside the gene matches: 10. The CDR3 loop is CSARGGTVNTEAFF. Here the CDR3 DNA reads TGCAGCGCTCGTGGAGGGACAGTCAACACTGAAGCTTTCTTT.

This clonotype was counted many times. This rearrangement joins TRBV6-5 to TRBJ2-5; D not resolved. The CDR3 spans 14 residues. V was cut by 8 bases and J by 0 bases, with 13 bases left in between. The germline V gene encodes CDR1 MNHEY and CDR2 SVGAGI. CDR3 nucleotide sequence: TGTGCCAGCTTCCCAAAGACCTACCAAGAGACCCAGTACTTC. As protein: CASFPKTYQETQYF.

In the case of this clonotype: The junction shows a germline mismatch at one end, possibly a read error. This sequence joins TRBV6-6 and TRBJ1-1; no definite D call. Germline CDR1 is MNHNY and CDR2 is SVGAGI (reference sequence). This CDR3 region has 13 residues. CDR3 residues: CASSYSSYTAAFF. The CDR3 nucleotides read TGTGCCAGCAGTTACTCCTCATACACTGCAGCTTTCTTT.

In the case of this clonotype: The junction does not match germline at one end; this may be a read error. The V gene is TRBV13, the J gene TRBJ1-1; the match to TRBD1 covers 8 bases. CDR3 length: 15 residues. Germline CDR1 is PRHDT and CDR2 is FYEKMQ (reference sequence). CDR3 nucleotide sequence: TGTGCCAGCAGCTTTTATCAGGGGGCGAACACTGATGCTTTCTTT. Translation: CASSFYQGANTDAFF.

This clonotype was seen ten or more times. The chain has TRBV11-2 and TRBJ2-5, with D unresolved. Germline V CDR1 and CDR2: SGHAT, FQNNGV. Trimming cost V 3 bases and J 1 base, with 9 bases left between them. This CDR3 contains 14 residues. CDR3 loop: CASSFGAAQETQYF. For the CDR3, the DNA is TGTGCCAGCAGCTTCGGTGCTGCCCAAGAGACCCAGTACTTC.

This clonotype was seen more than once but under ten times. The chain carries TRBV4-3 and TRBJ2-7; 9 bases are a match to TRBD2. This CDR3 comprises 18 residues. Germline assignment: CDR1 LGHNA and CDR2 YSLEER. V was pared by 0 bases and J by 4 bases, with 13 bases of the junction left unmatched. This chain's CDR3 is CASSQESAAGLASYEQYF. The CDR3 DNA reads as TGCGCCAGCAGCCAAGAATCGGCCGCAGGACTAGCGTCTTACGAGCAGTACTTC.